These 32 T cell receptor beta chains originate from one sample sequenced in a study of Ad26.COV2.S vaccination and SARS-CoV-2 variants. The data were produced by immunoSEQ multiplex PCR, yet TCRdb's version contains in-frame clones alone and is incomplete. The profile shows about 400,000 clones, 83% of them singletons. The treatment was: some 20 received Ad26.COV2.S at low or high dose, single or two shots; 5 received placebo; per-sample allocation not given. The samples date from day 63 after the first vaccine or placebo injection. The sample consisted of peripheral blood, taken in a trial of Ad26.COV2.S vaccine versus placebo. All receptors derive from a person aged 18-65 years who received the Ad26.COV2.S COVID-19 vaccine or a placebo.

The rearrangement uses TRBV7-9 and TRBJ1-1, with D hard to call. The V and J ends lost 6 bases and 0 bases respectively, with 20 bases between them. The CDR3 has 17 amino acids. Looked up from germline, CDR1 is SEHNR and CDR2 is FQNEAQ (reference sequence). The CDR3, as DNA: TGTGCCAGCAGAACGACCATTGGTAGGGCGATGAACACTGAAGCTTTCTTT. It yields the protein CASRTTIGRAMNTEAFF.

This clone came up a few times. The gene calls are TRBV7-9 and TRBJ1-6; 7 bases align to TRBD1. V shed 3 bases, J shed 9 bases, and the junction held 5 bases outside the gene matches. The germline gives CDR1 SEHNR, CDR2 FQNEAQ (reference sequence). This CDR3 has 14 amino acids. The CDR3 loop reads CASSLPGGSSPLHF. Here the CDR3 DNA reads TGTGCCAGCAGCTTGCCAGGGGGGAGTTCACCCCTCCACTTT.

The rearrangement uses TRBV9 and TRBJ2-1; 8 positions agree with TRBD1. The V and J ends lost 0 bases and 4 bases, in that order; junction bases with no gene match: 18. The CDR3 has 20 amino acids. Per the germline V gene, CDR1 is SGDLS and CDR2 is YYNGEE. The CDR3 nucleotides are TGTGCCAGCAGCGTAGGTCTAAGGACAGGGTTAGTTAGGGCATACAATGAGCAGTTCTTC. Protein product: CASSVGLRTGLVRAYNEQFF.

V gene TRBV28 combines with J gene TRBJ1-5; D ambiguous. V shed 5 bases and J shed 0 bases, with 11 bases lying between them. The germline CDR1 and CDR2 sequences are MDHEN and SYDVKM. There are 15 residues in the CDR3. CDR3 protein: CASSKRWGSNQPQHF. The CDR3 DNA sequence: TGTGCCAGCAGTAAAAGATGGGGTAGCAATCAGCCCCAGCATTTT.

The chain recombines TRBV5-1 with TRBJ1-1; D may be TRBD1 (6 bases). The CDR3 length is 14 residues. Trimming took off 4 bases at V and 4 bases at J, with 14 bases between the two ends. Germline values: CDR1 SGHRS, CDR2 YFSETQ. The CDR3 loop is CASSPRGAVTEAFF. The CDR3 DNA reads as TGCGCCAGCAGCCCGCGGGGGGCTGTCACTGAAGCTTTCTTT.

The chain joins TRBV4-2 to TRBJ2-2; 12 nucleotides line up with TRBD2. The CDR3 has 16 residues. Germline V gene sequence: CDR1 LGHNA, CDR2 YNFKEQ. J gave up 7 bases and V 2 bases, and 5 bases lay outside the gene matches. CDR3 bases: TGTGCCAGCAGCCAACTAGCGGGAGGGCCCGTCGGGGAGCTGTTTTTT. Protein: CASSQLAGGPVGELFF.

The J gene is TRBJ1-1, the V gene TRBV12-3 or TRBV12-4, with D unresolved. V lost 2 bases to trimming and J lost 11 bases, with 12 bases between them. CDR3 length: 12 residues. This chain's CDR3 is CASSLYGRWAFF. CDR3 nucleotide sequence: TGTGCCAGCAGTTTATATGGCAGGTGGGCTTTCTTT.

The rearrangement joins TRBV19 to TRBJ2-7; D possibly corresponds to TRBD2 (5 bases). Germline V gene data show CDR1 as LNHDA and CDR2 as SQIVND (reference sequence). This CDR3 has 17 residues. Deletions cut 5 bases from V and 2 bases from J, with 22 bases between. The CDR3 sequence is CASSLSSSRYLTYEQYF. The DNA of the CDR3 is TGTGCCAGTAGTCTCTCATCTAGCAGGTACCTAACCTACGAGCAGTACTTC.

V gene TRBV19 combines with J gene TRBJ2-7; D is undetermined. The V and J ends lost 7 bases and 0 bases respectively, with 10 bases between them. In germline, CDR1 is LNHDA, CDR2 SQIVND (reference sequence). The CDR3 covers 13 residues. CDR3 DNA: TGTGCCAGTATCGGCGGACCCTCCTACGAGCAGTACTTC. Amino acid sequence: CASIGGPSYEQYF.

V gene TRBV20-1 combines with J gene TRBJ2-7; TRBD2 matches at 10 bases. CDR1 and CDR2 (germline): DFQATT, SNEGSKA (reference sequence). V lost 3 bases, J lost 7 bases, and 6 bases stayed unmatched. This CDR3 region has 13 residues. CDR3 sequence: CSASEAGGREQYF. CDR3 sequence (DNA): TGCAGTGCTAGTGAAGCGGGAGGGAGGGAGCAGTACTTC.

This chain links TRBV7-2 with TRBJ1-1; D remains unclear. V lost 5 bases to trimming and J lost 8 bases, with 9 bases between them. CDR3 length: 11 residues. Germline V gives CDR1 SGHTA, CDR2 FQGNSA. DNA of the CDR3: TGTGCCAGCAGCCCCCTGACAGAAGCTTTCTTT. Translation gives CASSPLTEAFF.

The rearrangement links TRBV6-5 to TRBJ2-1; TRBD2 matches 9 bases. The germline V gene has CDR1 MNHEY and CDR2 SVGAGI. V lost 2 bases, J lost 5 bases, and 4 bases stayed unmatched. The CDR3 spans 15 residues. CDR3 bases: TGTGCCAGCAGTTACCAGTTAGCGGGGGACAATGAGCAGTTCTTC. The encoded protein is CASSYQLAGDNEQFF.

The chain links TRBV5-4 to TRBJ1-5; D is unresolved. CDR3 size: 14 residues. Germline V gene lookup returns CDR1 SGHNT and CDR2 YYREEE (reference sequence). The V and J ends lost 0 bases and 7 bases respectively, with 11 bases between them. CDR3 nucleotides: TGTGCCAGCAGCTTGGTAGGTTTTTGGCAGCCCCAGCATTTT. The encoded protein is CASSLVGFWQPQHF.

The chain uses TRBV7-8 and TRBJ2-1, with D uncertain. Trimming stripped 1 base from V and 3 bases from J, with 13 bases between. The germline V gene encodes CDR1 SGHVS and CDR2 FQNEAQ. This CDR3 is built from 16 residues. The CDR3 loop reads CASSLGIRVLYNEQFF. The CDR3 DNA reads as TGTGCCAGCAGCTTAGGTATTCGCGTACTCTACAATGAGCAGTTCTTC.

The rearrangement joins TRBV6-4 to TRBJ2-1; D possibly corresponds to TRBD2 (6 bases). Germline CDR1 is MRHNA and CDR2 is SNTAGT. The CDR3 covers 15 residues. V lost 2 bases and J lost 7, with 15 bases in between. CDR3 sequence: CASSDGPGVGNEQFF. In nucleotides, the CDR3 is TGTGCCAGCAGTGACGGGCCGGGAGTAGGTAATGAGCAGTTCTTC.

The chain has TRBV16 and TRBJ1-2; D gene uncertain. CDR3 length: 20 amino acids. CDR1 and CDR2 (germline): KGHSY, FQNENV. V lost 3 bases, J lost 4 bases, and 30 bases lay in between. The CDR3 nucleotides read TGTGCCAGCAGCCACCTCGGGAGGCCTTTCCCTCCTCCGGACGGCTATGGCTACACCTTC. Amino acid sequence: CASSHLGRPFPPPDGYGYTF.

V and J are TRBV6-6 and TRBJ1-1, with D possibly TRBD1 on 5 matching bases. This CDR3 comprises 16 residues. Germline lookup yields CDR1 MNHNY and CDR2 SVGAGI (reference sequence). Trimming stripped 8 bases from V and 3 bases from J, with 22 bases between. The CDR3 DNA follows: TGTGCCAGCTCCCTGGGCAGCGGGGCACGGTACACTGAAGCTTTCTTT. It is translated as CASSLGSGARYTEAFF.

The chain employs TRBV7-2 and TRBJ2-3, with D unresolved. CDR3 length: 13 residues. Germline lookup yields CDR1 SGHTA and CDR2 FQGNSA. Trimming took off 0 bases at V and 6 bases at J, with 7 bases between the two ends. The CDR3 reads CASSLADMDTQYF. CDR3 DNA: TGTGCCAGCAGCTTAGCCGACATGGATACGCAGTATTTT.

J is TRBJ2-3 and V is TRBV5-1; D is possibly TRBD2 (6 bases). Per germline, CDR1 SGHRS and CDR2 YFSETQ. V dropped 4 bases and J dropped 4 bases, with 22 bases sitting between them. CDR3 length: 17 residues. The CDR3, as DNA: TGCGCCAGCAGCCCCAGGTCCCTCAACGGAGGGCCAGATACGCAGTATTTT. Translation gives CASSPRSLNGGPDTQYF.

The chain carries TRBV6-6 and TRBJ2-2; D might be TRBD2 (5 bases). Germline CDR1 reads MNHNY; CDR2 reads SVGAGI (reference sequence). The CDR3 contains 14 residues. The ends were cut back, 5 bases at V and 3 bases at J, with 10 bases in the middle. CDR3 in DNA: TGTGCCAGCAGTCCCGGACTTGACACCGGGGAGCTGTTTTTT. Translated, it gives CASSPGLDTGELFF.

The chain uses TRBV24-1 and TRBJ2-2; TRBD2 matches at 7 bases. The V segment lost 6 bases and the J segment 0 bases; nucleotides outside the gene matches: 12. The CDR3 contains 18 residues. Germline CDR1 and CDR2: KGHDR and SFDVKD. CDR3: CATSLWAGEGANTGELFF. CDR3 bases: TGTGCCACCAGTCTGTGGGCGGGAGAGGGTGCGAACACCGGGGAGCTGTTTTTT.

This chain joins TRBV30 and TRBJ2-1, with 12 bases lining up with TRBD2. The CDR3 consists of 13 residues. The J segment lost 9 bases and the V segment lost 2 bases, leaving 2 bases of the junction unmatched. From germline, CDR1 is GTSNPN and CDR2 SVGIG (reference sequence). The CDR3 protein is CAWSSSGRGEQFF. The DNA for the CDR3 is TGTGCCTGGAGTTCTAGCGGGAGGGGTGAGCAGTTCTTC. Full variable domain (remainder filled in from reference TRBV30 and TRBJ2-1): SQTIHQWPATLVQPVGSPLSLECTVEGTSNPNLYWYRQAAGRGLQLLFYSVGIGQISSEVPQNLSASRPQDRQFILSSKKLLLSDSGFYLCAWSSSGRGEQFFGPGTRLTVL.

This clone showed up just once. This chain links TRBV2 with TRBJ1-2; 9 bases align to TRBD1. Trimming cost V 5 bases and J 8 bases; bases outside gene matches: 6. CDR3 size: 13 residues. Per germline, CDR1 SNHLY and CDR2 FYNNEI. The CDR3 sequence: CASSRDRVKGYTF. The CDR3 nucleotides are TGTGCCAGCAGTCGGGACAGGGTAAAAGGCTACACCTTC. The whole variable domain, filled in from reference TRBV2 and TRBJ1-2, reads EPEVTQTPSHQVTQMGQEVILRCVPISNHLYFYWYRQILGQKVEFLVSFYNNEISEKSEIFDDQFSVERPDGSNFTLKIRSTKLEDSAMYFCASSRDRVKGYTFGSGTRLTVV.

This rearrangement joins TRBV11-2 to TRBJ2-7, with 9 bases that match TRBD2. This CDR3 has 14 residues. The germline gives CDR1 SGHAT, CDR2 FQNNGV. Losses at the gene ends were 6 bases for V and 6 bases for J; bases not matched to a gene: 9. CDR3 sequence reads: CASRLSGGTSEQYF. The CDR3, as DNA: TGTGCCAGCAGGTTGAGCGGGGGGACTAGCGAGCAGTACTTC.

This chain uses TRBV5-1 with TRBJ2-5, with D unclear. V was clipped by 5 bases and J by 4 bases, with 6 bases between them. Germline assignment: CDR1 SGHRS and CDR2 YFSETQ. The CDR3 runs 11 residues. The CDR3 sequence is CASRWGETQYF. CDR3 DNA sequence: TGCGCCAGCAGATGGGGAGAGACCCAGTACTTC. Full variable domain (remainder filled in from reference TRBV5-1 and TRBJ2-5): KAGVTQTPRYLIKTRGQQVTLSCSPISGHRSVSWYQQTPGQGLQFLFEYFSETQRNKGNFPGRFSGRQFSNSRSEMNVSTLELGDSALYLCASRWGETQYFGPGTRLLVL.

The chain uses TRBV5-5 and TRBJ2-7; unclear D gene. Germline-derived CDR1 and CDR2 are SGHKS and YYEKEE (reference sequence). The CDR3 covers 14 residues. V shed 2 bases and J shed 6 bases, with 15 bases lying between them. CDR3 DNA sequence: TGTGCCAGCAGCTTAGCATTCCCTCCGGGCGAGCAGTACTTC. This sequence encodes CASSLAFPPGEQYF.

The sample holds one count of this clone. The chain recombines TRBV6-5 with TRBJ1-4; 8 bases align to TRBD1. Losses at the gene ends were 6 bases for V and 5 bases for J; bases not matched to a gene: 8. The germline CDR1 and CDR2 sequences are MNHEY and SVGAGI. This CDR3 spans 15 amino acids. The CDR3 is CASRISGQENEKLFF. The CDR3 DNA reads TGTGCCAGCAGGATCTCGGGACAGGAGAATGAAAAACTGTTTTTT.

Regarding this clone: Mismatch with germline at one junction end may stem from a read error. The chain links TRBV6-5 to TRBJ2-7, with D uncertain. This CDR3 is 11 amino acids long. Germline V gene sequence: CDR1 MNHEY, CDR2 SVGAGI. CDR3 coding DNA: TGTGCCAGCAGTGACTCAGTCGGGCAGTACTTC. It specifies CASSDSVGQYF.

The chain recombines TRBV4-1 with TRBJ2-1; possible D gene TRBD2, 5 bases. Trimming took 0 bases from V and 8 from J, leaving 11 bases between them. The germline gives CDR1 MGHRA, CDR2 YSYEKL. The CDR3 runs to 14 residues. The CDR3 sequence is CASSQERGGYEQFF. The DNA for the CDR3 is TGCGCCAGCAGCCAAGAACGGGGTGGTTATGAGCAGTTCTTC.

The CDR3 protein is CASSEGDYNEQFF. The CDR3 region has the DNA TGCGCCAGCAGCGAGGGAGACTACAATGAGCAGTTCTTC. The chain recombines TRBV5-1 with TRBJ2-1; weak D call: TRBD2 (5 bases). The CDR3 loop spans 13 amino acids. V was clipped by 4 bases and J by 3 bases, with 8 bases between them. CDR1 SGHRS and CDR2 YFSETQ come from the germline V gene. The full variable domain, completed using reference TRBV5-1 and TRBJ2-1, is KAGVTQTPRYLIKTRGQQVTLSCSPISGHRSVSWYQQTPGQGLQFLFEYFSETQRNKGNFPGRFSGRQFSNSRSEMNVSTLELGDSALYLCASSEGDYNEQFFGPGTRLTVL.

The J gene is TRBJ1-6, the V gene TRBV11-2; D unresolved. Germline V gene sequence: CDR1 SGHAT, CDR2 FQNNGV. Trimming removed 5 bases at V and 9 bases at J, with 8 bases between. CDR3 length: 12 amino acids. CDR3 in DNA: TGTGCCAGCAGCGCCTCGCCTTCACCCCTCCACTTT. Translation gives CASSASPSPLHF.

The chain recombines TRBV9 with TRBJ2-2, with TRBD2 identical over 13 bases. CDR1 and CDR2 (germline): SGDLS, YYNGEE. CDR3 length: 16 residues. Trimming at V came to 7 bases and at J to 7 bases, leaving 10 bases not matched to a gene. DNA for the CDR3: TGTGCCAGCGGCCCATCCGGACTAGCGGGAGTCGGGGAGCTGTTTTTT. This encodes CASGPSGLAGVGELFF.